This TCR beta chain was sequenced for a study of blood T cells in healthy people across ages. Whole-study results and caveats: Diversity of TCR beta per million T cells declined in a roughly linear way with age.

A J-beta primer mix and a sample-barcoded 5' primer were used in a second PCR of roughly 6 to 11 cycles. TCRdb reprocessed the 5' RACE reads via MiXCR and lists one record per CDR3 protein. The sample shows approximately 800,000 distinct CDR3 sequences, about half of them seen only once. This CDR3 contains 14 residues. Trimming shortened V by 7 bases and J by 1 base, and 13 bases separated the two germline ends. On this clonotype: What it binds is not known.

The V call is TRBV12-3 or TRBV12-4, the J call TRBJ1-1; possibly TRBD1 for D (5 bases). What was sequenced was blood. The clonotype was recovered from an older man in good health. The CDR3 reads CASTQGHQNTEAFF. Written as DNA, the CDR3 is TGTGCCAGCACCCAAGGACACCAGAACACTGAAGCTTTCTTT.